Sequencing of this T cell receptor beta chain was carried out in a study of T cell changes during pregnancy in multiple sclerosis. This clone has just one count. The method was immunoSEQ multiplex PCR; TCRdb's version includes in-frame clones alone and lacks a portion of them. Here the sample spans 55,000 or so clones, around 90% being singletons. This clonotype originated in a female donor with multiple sclerosis, enrolled in a pregnancy study. The sample here was CD4+ T cells from peripheral blood mononuclear cells, taken in the first trimester of pregnancy.

The chain's CDR3 is CASSPAGTGVDTEAFF. The CDR3 DNA is TGTGCCAGCTCACCGGCCGGGACAGGGGTCGACACTGAAGCTTTCTTT. V usage is TRBV18 and J usage is TRBJ1-1; 10 bases are shared with TRBD1. Germline-derived CDR1 and CDR2 are KGHSH and LQKENI. With V trimmed by 3 bases and J by 3 bases, 7 bases remained unmatched. The CDR3 totals 16 residues.